This T cell receptor beta chain was identified in a study of PD-1 blockade in classical Hodgkin lymphoma. Study summary: Nivolumab was administered to patients intravenously at 3 mg/kg every 2 weeks.

J gave up 8 bases and V 4 bases, and 8 bases lay outside the gene matches. The CDR3 sequence is 14 residues long. Germline CDR1 reads MGHDK; CDR2 reads SYGVNS. Note on this clone: Its antigen remains unidentified.

There was relapse after autologous stem cell transplantation in every patient, and there was variation in brentuximab vedotin exposure. When best responses were assessed, they were complete response, partial response or progressive disease. TCRdb's copy holds only in-frame clones and misses some; the assay was immunoSEQ multiplex PCR. There are around 100,000 clones in the sample; 75% to 90% occur only once, and around 6.6% lies in the top ten. Study-level points and caveats: Researchers reported that CD4+ TCR diversity, though not CD8+, rose significantly by C4D1. Those starting nivolumab under 1 year post-ASCT were excluded.

The source of this sequence is a human donor with classical Hodgkin lymphoma. V and J are TRBV25-1 and TRBJ1-2; TRBD1 agrees at 9 bases. The sequencing here drew on peripheral blood mononuclear cells (PBMCs), taken before the second cycle of nivolumab. The CDR3 DNA follows: TGTGCCAGCAGTGTCCCGGGACAGGGTCGGGGCTACACCTTC. This sequence encodes CASSVPGQGRGYTF.